These 19 T cell receptor beta chains were all obtained from the same sample, sequenced in a study of cytomegalovirus exposure and HLA in healthy donors. The PCR had 60 Vbeta and 13 Jbeta primers. Repertoires were generated with immunoSEQ multiplex PCR, while TCRdb's copy carries only in-frame clones and drops some. Of some 200,000 clones listed, over 70% are singletons. The sample comprised PBMCs. These receptors all stem from a female donor in good health and CMV-seronegative.

This chain joins TRBV18 and TRBJ2-2; 8 nucleotides line up with TRBD2. Germline V gene data show CDR1 as KGHSH and CDR2 as LQKENI. The CDR3 runs 15 residues. The trim removed 2 bases at V and 4 bases at J, leaving 3 bases unmatched. The CDR3 coding sequence is TGTGCCAGCTCACCAGAGCGGGAGATCACCGGGGAGCTGTTTTTT. It yields the protein CASSPEREITGELFF. Filled out from reference TRBV18 and TRBJ2-2, the complete variable domain reads NAGVMQNPRHLVRRRGQEARLRCSPMKGHSHVYWYRQLPEEGLKFMVYLQKENIIDESGMPKERFSAEFPKEGPSILRIQQVVRGDSAAYFCASSPEREITGELFFGEGSRLTVL.

This clone was seen more than once but under ten times. The rearrangement links TRBV7-9 to TRBJ2-1, with 10 bases aligning to TRBD2. The CDR3 covers 15 residues. Germline loops: CDR1 SEHNR, CDR2 FQNEAQ (reference sequence). The J segment lost 6 bases and the V segment lost 4 bases, leaving 6 bases of the junction unmatched. This CDR3 is CASSSRAGGGNEQFF. In DNA form, the CDR3 reads TGTGCCAGCAGCTCGAGAGCGGGAGGGGGCAATGAGCAGTTCTTC.

The chain uses TRBV5-1 and TRBJ1-4, with 7 bases aligning to TRBD1. CDR3 length: 16 residues. The germline V gene has CDR1 SGHRS and CDR2 YFSETQ. Unmatched junction bases numbered 2, after V lost 0 bases and J lost 0 bases. CDR3 protein: CASSLAQGATNEKLFF. As DNA, the CDR3 is TGCGCCAGCAGCTTGGCCCAGGGGGCAACTAATGAAAAACTGTTTTTT.

The CDR3 here is CASSFRGSSGGELFF. The CDR3 DNA reads TGTGCCAGCAGCTTCAGGGGTTCCTCGGGCGGGGAGCTGTTTTTT. The rearrangement links TRBV5-5 to TRBJ2-2, with D perhaps matching TRBD1 (6 bases). This CDR3 has 15 amino acids. Trimming pared 2 bases from V and 7 bases from J, leaving 15 bases between. The germline V gene has CDR1 SGHKS and CDR2 YYEKEE (reference sequence).

The V call is TRBV2, the J call TRBJ1-2; TRBD1 agrees at 8 bases. Trimming removed 6 bases from V and 7 bases from J; junction bases left unmatched: 7. The CDR3 spans 13 residues. Per germline, CDR1 SNHLY and CDR2 FYNNEI. The CDR3 loop reads CASSDRGRSGYTF. The CDR3 coding sequence is TGTGCCAGCAGCGACAGGGGTAGAAGTGGCTACACCTTC.

The chain joins TRBV10-1 to TRBJ2-3, with 7 bases that match TRBD2. V shed 10 bases, J shed 3 bases, and the junction held 7 bases outside the gene matches. Germline V gives CDR1 WNHNN, CDR2 SYGVQD (reference sequence). The CDR3 has 13 amino acids. The CDR3 here is CATSGGGTDTQYF. CDR3 nucleotide sequence: TGCGCCACCTCTGGCGGGGGTACAGATACGCAGTATTTT.

The chain links TRBV28 to TRBJ2-1; 8 nucleotides agree with TRBD1. The CDR3 has 15 amino acids. Germline V gene data show CDR1 as MDHEN and CDR2 as SYDVKM. J gave up 2 bases and V 5 bases, and 5 bases lay outside the gene matches. The CDR3 bases are TGTGCCAGCAGTCTCCGACAGGGGACCTACAATGAGCAGTTCTTC. Translated, it gives CASSLRQGTYNEQFF.

Concerning this clone itself: This specimen includes other DNA sequences encoding the same CDR3. The genes are TRBV4-3 and TRBJ1-1, with D unclear. Germline-derived CDR1 and CDR2 are LGHNA and YSLEER. Trimming took 0 bases from V and 5 from J, leaving 10 bases between them. This CDR3 is built from 14 residues. Here the CDR3 DNA reads TGCGCCAGCAGCCAAGATATTCGGGATACTGAAGCTTTCTTT. Amino acid sequence: CASSQDIRDTEAFF.

The chain combines TRBV5-1 with TRBJ2-1; D gene ambiguous. The V and J ends lost 4 bases and 0 bases respectively, with 11 bases between them. Germline V gene data show CDR1 as SGHRS and CDR2 as YFSETQ. This CDR3 is built from 15 residues. Here the CDR3 reads CASSPGAGSYNEQFF. The CDR3 DNA reads TGCGCCAGCAGCCCCGGTGCCGGCTCCTACAATGAGCAGTTCTTC.

This chain joins TRBV11-2 and TRBJ2-5; 7 bases are shared with TRBD2. The CDR3 consists of 12 residues. Per the germline V gene, CDR1 is SGHAT and CDR2 is FQNNGV. V was clipped by 5 bases and J by 13 bases; unmatched bases: 10. The CDR3 DNA reads as TGTGCCAGCAGCACGGGGGGACCCCAAGGGTACTTC. Protein product: CASSTGGPQGYF.

A few counts support this clone. The chain is built from TRBV7-2 and TRBJ1-2; 7 bases agree with TRBD1. The trim removed 1 base at V and 2 bases at J, leaving 1 base unmatched. CDR1 and CDR2 (germline): SGHTA, FQGNSA. The CDR3 spans 14 residues. The CDR3 nucleotides read TGTGCCAGCAGCTTAGAGACAGGGAACTATGGCTACACCTTC. Translating gives CASSLETGNYGYTF.

This clone appeared a single time. The chain couples TRBV5-1 to TRBJ2-1, with 12 positions matching TRBD2. CDR1 SGHRS and CDR2 YFSETQ come from the germline V gene. The junction had 9 bases not matched to a gene; V was cut back by 0 bases and J by 5 bases. The CDR3 runs to 18 residues. In nucleotides, the CDR3 is TGCGCCAGCAGCTTGGTGGCTAGCGGGGGGGCCGGAGACAATGAGCAGTTCTTC. Protein product: CASSLVASGGAGDNEQFF.

The chain links TRBV7-2 to TRBJ1-6; no definite D call. Germline CDR1 SGHTA, CDR2 FQGNSA. This CDR3 has 14 amino acids. The germline V and J ends were trimmed by 0 bases and 9 bases, with 9 bases remaining between them. CDR3 sequence: CASSLAGRGSPLHF. The CDR3 nucleotides read TGTGCCAGCAGCTTAGCGGGCCGGGGTTCACCCCTCCACTTT.

The chain combines TRBV5-6 with TRBJ1-1; no firm D call. Germline lookup yields CDR1 SGHDT and CDR2 YYEEEE. V dropped 1 base and J dropped 2 bases, with 3 bases sitting between them. The CDR3 is 12 amino acids. The CDR3, as DNA: TGTGCCAGCAGCTTGTCTAACACTGAAGCTTTCTTT. Residues: CASSLSNTEAFF.

This clone has only one observation. The V call is TRBV10-3, the J call TRBJ1-6; D perhaps matches TRBD1 (6 bases). This CDR3 has 17 residues. Trimming shortened V by 0 bases and J by 7 bases, and 16 bases separated the two germline ends. Germline V gene data show CDR1 as ENHRY and CDR2 as SYGVKD. CDR3 residues: CAISESGQSGVNSPLHF. CDR3 DNA sequence: TGTGCCATCAGTGAGTCTGGGCAGTCAGGGGTAAATTCACCCCTCCACTTT.

This chain uses TRBV6-1 with TRBJ2-3, with 12 bases fitting TRBD2. The V segment lost 4 bases and the J segment 8 bases; nucleotides outside the gene matches: 4. In germline, CDR1 is MNHNS, CDR2 SASEGT. This CDR3 contains 14 residues. CDR3 bases: TGTGCCAGCAGTGGACTAGCGGGGGTCGGTACGCAGTATTTT. It encodes CASSGLAGVGTQYF.

The chain carries TRBV28 and TRBJ2-2, with 9 bases fitting TRBD2. Germline CDR1 reads MDHEN; CDR2 reads SYDVKM. J lost 7 bases, V lost 6 bases, and 12 bases had no gene match. The CDR3 covers 16 residues. The CDR3 spells CASSPLAGGRSGELFF. Written as DNA, the CDR3 is TGTGCCAGCAGCCCGTTGGCGGGGGGGCGTAGCGGGGAGCTGTTTTTT.

This rearrangement joins TRBV7-9 to TRBJ2-1; a possible D gene is TRBD2 (6 bases). Trimming removed 1 base at V and 5 bases at J, with 18 bases between. The CDR3 consists of 17 residues. In germline, CDR1 is SEHNR, CDR2 FQNEAQ (reference sequence). Here the CDR3 reads CASSLEGATGENNEQFF. CDR3 DNA: TGTGCCAGCAGCTTAGAGGGTGCGACGGGAGAGAACAATGAGCAGTTCTTC.

The chain carries TRBV21-1 and TRBJ2-1; TRBD2 is taken as the D call from the table, unchecked against the DNA. TRBV21-1 represents a pseudogene. This CDR3 is 16 amino acids long. CDR3 protein: CASSKGRVPTYNEQFF. CDR3 sequence (DNA): TGTGCCAGCAGCAAAGGGCGGGTCCCCACCTACAATGAGCAGTTCTTC.